The rows below give T cell receptor beta chains drawn from one sample of a study of blood T cell repertoires in COVID-19. Repertoires were generated with immunoSEQ multiplex PCR, while TCRdb's copy carries only in-frame clones and drops some. The sample includes around 140,000 clones, approximately 82% seen only once; the top ten take 10%. The material sequenced was peripheral blood. These receptors all come from a man aged 60 to 75 with active or convalescent COVID-19. Each CDR3 is given with its conserved first and last residue. Each record gives: V gene, clone size, D gene, J gene, CDR3 protein, CDR3 DNA. D genes are given only for firm matches. Size is omitted from some rows. Given values are once, few, many or a class for expanded clones.

v_gene: TRBV7-9; abundance: NA; d_gene: TRBD2; j_gene: TRBJ2-1; CDR3aa: CASSFPAGRGNEQFF; CDR3nt: TGTGCCAGCAGCTTTCCAGCGGGAAGGGGCAATGAGCAGTTCTTC
v_gene: TRBV19; abundance: NA; d_gene: NA; j_gene: TRBJ2-5; CDR3aa: CASSREGGETQYF; CDR3nt: TGTGCCAGTAGTCGCGAGGGGGGGGAGACCCAGTACTTC
v_gene: TRBV18; abundance: NA; d_gene: NA; j_gene: TRBJ1-2; CDR3aa: CASSPPGTNGYTF; CDR3nt: TGTGCCAGCTCACCACCTGGGACAAATGGCTACACCTTC
v_gene: TRBV18; abundance: few; d_gene: TRBD1; j_gene: TRBJ1-1; CDR3aa: CASSQGAVNTEAFF; CDR3nt: TGTGCCAGCTCCCAGGGGGCTGTGAACACTGAAGCTTTCTTT
v_gene: TRBV11-2; abundance: NA; d_gene: TRBD2; j_gene: TRBJ2-7; CDR3aa: CASSPAGTSGGTLGEQYF; CDR3nt: TGTGCCAGCAGCCCAGCAGGGACTAGCGGGGGAACCCTTGGCGAGCAGTACTTC
v_gene: TRBV19; abundance: NA; d_gene: TRBD1; j_gene: TRBJ1-5; CDR3aa: CASSIAQGSNQPQHF; CDR3nt: TGTGCCAGTAGTATAGCACAGGGGAGCAATCAGCCCCAGCATTTT
v_gene: TRBV4-3; abundance: NA; d_gene: NA; j_gene: TRBJ2-1; CDR3aa: CASSQGRRVTYNEQFF; CDR3nt: TGCGCCAGCAGCCAAGGCCGCAGGGTAACCTACAATGAGCAGTTCTTC
v_gene: TRBV6-5; abundance: NA; d_gene: NA; j_gene: TRBJ2-3; CDR3aa: CASSPGLMGDTQYF; CDR3nt: TGTGCCAGCAGTCCCGGACTGATGGGGGATACGCAGTATTTT
v_gene: TRBV6-5; abundance: NA; d_gene: NA; j_gene: TRBJ2-7; CDR3aa: CASSYSQGDSGEQYF; CDR3nt: TGTGCCAGCAGTTACTCACAGGGCGACTCAGGCGAGCAGTACTTC
v_gene: TRBV7-2; abundance: NA; d_gene: NA; j_gene: TRBJ1-2; CDR3aa: CASSITDSNYGYTF; CDR3nt: TGTGCCAGCAGCATTACGGACAGTAACTATGGCTACACCTTC
v_gene: TRBV7-2; abundance: NA; d_gene: TRBD1; j_gene: TRBJ1-1; CDR3aa: CASSLAGQRLEAFF; CDR3nt: TGTGCCAGCAGCTTAGCGGGACAGCGCCTTGAAGCTTTCTTT
v_gene: TRBV4-1; abundance: once; d_gene: NA; j_gene: TRBJ2-3; CDR3aa: CASSQDGARATDTQYF; CDR3nt: TGCGCCAGCAGCCAAGATGGTGCCCGAGCCACAGATACGCAGTATTTT
v_gene: TRBV4-1; abundance: NA; d_gene: NA; j_gene: TRBJ1-2; CDR3aa: CASSQVLTGPRYGYTF; CDR3nt: TGCGCCAGCAGCCAAGTATTAACAGGCCCGAGATATGGCTACACCTTC
v_gene: TRBV6-5; abundance: NA; d_gene: TRBD1; j_gene: TRBJ1-4; CDR3aa: CASSYTGTGVEKLFF; CDR3nt: TGTGCCAGCAGTTACACCGGGACAGGGGTAGAAAAACTGTTTTTT
v_gene: TRBV7-8; abundance: NA; d_gene: TRBD1; j_gene: TRBJ1-4; CDR3aa: CASSFGTGDEKLFF; CDR3nt: TGTGCCAGCAGCTTCGGGACAGGGGATGAAAAACTGTTTTTT